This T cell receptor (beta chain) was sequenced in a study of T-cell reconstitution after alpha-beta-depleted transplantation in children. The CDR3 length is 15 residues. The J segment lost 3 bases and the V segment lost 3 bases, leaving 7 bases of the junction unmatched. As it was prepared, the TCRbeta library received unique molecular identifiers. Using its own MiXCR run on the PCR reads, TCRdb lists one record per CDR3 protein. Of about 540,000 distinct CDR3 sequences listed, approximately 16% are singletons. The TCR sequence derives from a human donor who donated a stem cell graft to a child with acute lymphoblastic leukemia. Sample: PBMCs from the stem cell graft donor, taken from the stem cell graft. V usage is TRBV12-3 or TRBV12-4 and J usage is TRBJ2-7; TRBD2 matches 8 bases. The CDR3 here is CASSFGLAEIYEQYF. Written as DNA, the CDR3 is TGTGCCAGCAGTTTCGGACTAGCTGAAATCTACGAGCAGTACTTC.